This record looks at one T cell receptor beta chain sequence and its context. These data are taken from a study of T cell responses to AZD1222 COVID-19 vaccine. Using immunoSEQ multiplex PCR, the repertoire was profiled, and TCRdb retains in-frame clones only, with some absent. The data contain over 120,000 clones, 80% to 95% of them singletons. This material consisted of peripheral blood, taken 28 days after the second AZD1222 dose. This clonotype originated in an adult who received the AZD1222 COVID-19 vaccine.

This CDR3 reads CASSLLTSGTLYNEQFF. DNA of the CDR3: TGTGCCAGCAGCTTACTAACTAGCGGGACCCTCTACAATGAGCAGTTCTTC. The chain carries TRBV7-2 and TRBJ2-1, with 10 bases matching TRBD2. This CDR3 is 17 amino acids long. Germline assignment: CDR1 SGHTA and CDR2 FQGNSA. The V and J ends lost 2 bases and 3 bases, in that order; junction bases with no gene match: 7.